This T cell receptor (beta chain) was documented in a study of beta chain features in type 1 diabetes. cDNA synthesis used the whole RNA isolate, giving expressed TCRB sequences. Assay used: immunoSEQ multiplex PCR; TCRdb lists only in-frame clones, some missing. The sample includes 500,000 to 850,000 clones, around an eighth of them seen just once. Sorting based on CD45RO/CCR7/CD25/CD127/CD95/CD27 separated CD4+ naive, central memory, regulatory and stem cell-like memory cells. In regard to this clone: Antigen unknown.

The CDR3 totals 13 residues. CDR1 and CDR2 (germline): SNHLY, FYNNEI. V gave up 4 bases and J gave up 6 bases; unmatched junction bases: 4. General observations from the study: Shorter TCRB CDR3s, moderately but significantly so, were found in Type 1 diabetes patients in all four CD4+ subsets.

The chain links TRBV2 to TRBJ2-7, with 9 positions matching TRBD2. The TCR sequence derives from a man younger than 35 with type 1 diabetes. The sample comprised naive CD4+ T cells from blood. CDR3 in DNA: TGTGCCAGCAGTGTAGCGGGAGTCATCGAGCAGTACTTC. Residues: CASSVAGVIEQYF.